This T cell receptor beta chain was found in a study of post-analysis software for immune sequencing data. About the research overall: Multiple sclerosis in the patients followed relapsing-remitting, secondary progressive and progressive-relapsing courses.

About this clonotype itself: The antigen is unknown.

V was clipped by 3 bases and J by 7 bases, with 25 bases between them. This CDR3 has 17 residues. Study conclusions and caveats: Higher frequency in patients than in controls was seen for about five TRBV segments, with TRBV5-6, TRBV5-1 and TRBV20-1 among them. Significantly lower normalized Chao1 diversity was seen in multiple sclerosis patients than in controls. Batch-mates among the samples co-clustered strongly by F measure.

Presence of unique molecular identifiers characterized the TCR beta cDNA libraries. TCRdb analysed the PCR reads with MiXCR anew, one entry per CDR3 protein. The data hold fewer than 900,000 distinct CDR3 sequences, with under 60% observed a single time. What was sequenced was blood. The TCR sequence derives from a girl aged 10-17 years with multiple sclerosis. V and J are TRBV12-3 or TRBV12-4 and TRBJ2-7; D gene uncertain. CDR3 bases: TGTGCCAGCAGTTTCGGCGACGATCGAACATCGTCAAGGGAGCAGTACTTC. Translating gives CASSFGDDRTSSREQYF.